Listed here are 3 T cell receptor beta chains from one sample, sequenced in a study of shared clonotypes between healthy human individuals. Sequencing used immunoSEQ multiplex PCR; TCRdb keeps in-frame clones, though not all of them. The profile shows about 680,000 clones, around 72% of them singletons. Sequenced: memory CD4+ T cells sorted from blood. Regarding subset: CD45RA-negative fraction. Receptors were obtained from a woman aged 30 to 39 in good health.

This clone appeared a single time. The chain carries TRBV28 and TRBJ1-3, with D perhaps TRBD1 (5 bases). V lost 5 bases and J 1 base, leaving 15 bases between the germline ends. Looked up from germline, CDR1 is MDHEN and CDR2 is SYDVKM. This CDR3 has 16 amino acids. The DNA for the CDR3 is TGTGCCAGCAGTCCCCGGGACGGAAAGTCTGGAAACACCATATATTTT. Its protein is CASSPRDGKSGNTIYF.

In this sample, this clone turned up once. This chain uses TRBV7-9 with TRBJ2-3; TRBD2 aligns across 8 bases. J lost 6 bases, V lost 1 base, and 6 bases had no gene match. This CDR3 region has 15 residues. The germline gives CDR1 SEHNR, CDR2 FQNEAQ (reference sequence). The CDR3 spells CASSLGGLGQDTQYF. The DNA of the CDR3 is TGTGCCAGCAGCTTAGGGGGACTAGGTCAGGATACGCAGTATTTT.

This clone showed up just once. The chain has TRBV9 and TRBJ2-1; 7 positions agree with TRBD2. The germline V gene has CDR1 SGDLS and CDR2 YYNGEE. The V segment lost 3 bases and the J segment 8 bases; nucleotides outside the gene matches: 17. CDR3 size: 17 residues. CDR3 nucleotide sequence: TGTGCCAGCAGCGAGGGCCTTGCGGGCGGGAGCTATGATGAGCAGTTCTTC. It specifies CASSEGLAGGSYDEQFF.